This T cell receptor (beta chain) was documented in a study of regulatory T cells in long-lasting Graves disease. The time point: newly diagnosed GD, antithyroid drugs for less than 3 months. From RNA extracted from PBMCs, the TCR library was made. In each case, Graves' disease was diagnosed per American Thyroid Association guidelines. Arm-PCR of CDR3 regions with iRepertoire HTBI primers generated TCR beta libraries. One entry per CDR3 protein, called by TCRdb with MiXCR from the multiplex PCR reads. The data hold about 330,000 distinct CDR3 sequences, with about 16% observed a single time. The CDR3 has 16 residues. The germline CDR1 and CDR2 sequences are MDHEN and SYDVKM. Between the trimmed V and J ends, which lost 3 bases and 6 bases, there was a span of 18 bases. At least ten counts were recorded for this clonotype. These records were also assigned to another study, of T cells in Graves' hyperthyroidism and ophthalmopathy. That paper notes: A median roughly six months before onset, the model predicted ophthalmopathy.

The source is a woman under 30 with Graves disease. The material sequenced was peripheral blood mononuclear cells (PBMCs), taken at new diagnosis, from a patient treated with antithyroid drugs. The chain joins TRBV28 to TRBJ1-5; a weak D match, TRBD1 (6 bases). The CDR3 DNA sequence: TGTGCCAGCAGTTTTACGAACTCGGCGACAGGTCAGCCCCAGCATTTT. Amino acid sequence: CASSFTNSATGQPQHF.